This T cell receptor beta chain was sequenced during a study of blood T cell repertoires in COVID-19. Across the study: The United States, Italy and Spain provided the acute and convalescent COVID-19 samples. T cells, B-cell-depleted T cells, or PBMCs supplied cDNA or gDNA.

Study processing details: How many nucleated cells were present was estimated from reference gene primer amplification. Generated by immunoSEQ multiplex PCR, the TCRdb table keeps only in-frame clones and is missing some. The DNA gave D and trimming, while V, J and clone size come from that table. This sample has roughly 29,000 clones, with 81% found just once. The CDR3 sequence is 14 residues long. The junction had 5 bases not matched to a gene; V was cut back by 3 bases and J by 4 bases. Germline loops: CDR1 SEHNR, CDR2 FQNEAQ (reference sequence). This clone was counted only a few times. V usage is TRBV7-9 and J usage is TRBJ2-5; 7 positions agree with TRBD2. The TCR was taken from a woman between 55 and 75 years old with acute or convalescent COVID-19. The material sequenced was peripheral blood. CDR3 bases: TGTGCCAGCAGCTTCAGTACGGGAGGAGAGACCCAGTACTTC. Protein sequence: CASSFSTGGETQYF. Complete variable domain (other parts from reference TRBV7-9 and TRBJ2-5): DTGVSQNPRHKITKRGQNVTFRCDPISEHNRLYWYRQTLGQGPEFLTYFQNEAQLEKSRLLSDRFSAERPKGSFSTLEIQRTEQGDSAMYLCASSFSTGGETQYFGPGTRLLVL.